This note documents a single T cell receptor (beta chain) sequence. This record comes from a study of blood T cell repertoires in COVID-19. Study-wide context: Acute and convalescent COVID-19 samples came from the United States, Italy and Spain.

As handled by the study authors: By means of reference gene primer amplification, nucleated cell counts were estimated. The repertoire was sequenced with immunoSEQ multiplex PCR; TCRdb's copy has only in-frame clones and lacks some. V, J and clone size are those of that table, while D and trimming were read from the DNA. The table has around 300,000 clones, over 75% seen once. CDR3 length: 13 amino acids. V lost 5 bases and J lost 5; bases outside the gene matches: 1. The V gene's germline CDR1 is SGHAT and CDR2 FQNNGV. The clonotype comes from a man aged 50-60 years with active or convalescent COVID-19. The sequencing sample was made of peripheral blood. This chain connects TRBV11-2 to TRBJ1-5; 9 nucleotides line up with TRBD1. CDR3 in amino acids: CASSRQGDQPQHF. CDR3 nucleotides: TGTGCCAGCAGCCGACAGGGGGATCAGCCCCAGCATTTT.